This paragraph reports one T cell receptor (beta chain). In germline, CDR1 is MGHRA, CDR2 YSYEKL. Trimming took 3 bases from V and 7 from J, leaving 21 bases between them. The CDR3 totals 16 residues. This record belongs to a study of cytomegalovirus exposure and HLA in healthy donors. PCR primers comprised 60 Vbeta and 13 Jbeta primers. Study processing details: A later analysis counted about 80 million unique TCR beta chains, some 11 million shared. Produced via immunoSEQ multiplex PCR; TCRdb's table is partial and in-frame only. The V and J calls and clone size are taken from that table; D and trimming were inferred from the DNA. This table holds around 200,000 clones, 80% to 90% found once.

The chain uses TRBV4-1 and TRBJ1-2, with D perhaps TRBD1 (5 bases). The sequenced material came from PBMCs. The origin of this receptor is a woman aged 18-29 years in good health and CMV-seronegative. The CDR3 here is CASSHGLGPGDRGYTF. For the CDR3, the DNA is TGCGCCAGCAGCCACGGTTTGGGACCGGGGGACCGTGGCTACACCTTC.